This TCR beta chain derives from a study of shared clonotypes between healthy human individuals. Study-wide background: Aged 18 to 49, the donors were two women and a few men. Researchers assigned three CD4 naive, three CD4 memory, two CD8 naive and one CD8 memory plate to each donor.

The protocol was immunoSEQ multiplex PCR, while the TCRdb copy is restricted to in-frame clones and leaves out a portion. This sample has over 2,000,000 clones; 93% occur once, and the top ten carry around 1.7%. Naive CD8 isolation took CD45RO-negative cells positively selected for CCR7 and excluded terminally differentiated effector memory CD45RA+ cells. Germline V gene lookup returns CDR1 MDHEN and CDR2 SYDVKM. The ends were cut back, 2 bases at V and 10 bases at J, with 14 bases in the middle. This CDR3 region has 13 residues. The gene calls are TRBV28 and TRBJ1-1; D gene uncertain. The material sequenced was naive CD8+ T cells from PBMCs. The clonotype originates from a man younger than 30 in good health. Some clones in this sample may be carry-over from other donors' samples. The CDR3 DNA sequence: TGTGCCAGCAGTTTAAGGGCCCAAGTAGGAGCTTTCTTT. The encoded protein is CASSLRAQVGAFF.